This T cell receptor (beta chain) derives from a study of metastatic and nonmetastatic thyroid tumors. For the study at large: Malignant and benign thyroid patients had repertoires compared in peripheral blood and tumor or nodule tissue.

There were no patients who had received any treatment before thyroid surgery. This clone was observed many times. In the authors' workflow: Clinicopathological groups differed in CDR3, with these differences serving to build a distant-metastasis classifier for papillary thyroid cancer. TCRdb recomputed clones from the PCR reads via MiXCR. It is TCRdb's table, rather than the study itself, that gives the V and J calls and clone size. Of approximately 10,000 clones listed, less than 25% were seen once; the top ten hold less than 20%. Source material: adjacent normal tissue. This clonotype was sampled from a female donor with papillary thyroid cancer or a benign thyroid nodule (not recorded which). Some clones in this sample may be carry-over from other donors' samples.

The CDR3 DNA sequence: TGTGCCAGCTCCCTAGGGACAGAGAACTATGGCTACACCTTC. Translating it yields CASSLGTENYGYTF. J is TRBJ1-2 and V is TRBV18; 7 bases map to TRBD1. V shed 6 bases and J 2 bases; nucleotides not matched to a gene: 6. The germline V gene encodes CDR1 KGHSH and CDR2 LQKENI. This CDR3 contains 14 residues. The full variable domain, its missing parts supplied by reference TRBV18 and TRBJ1-2, is NAGVMQNPRHLVRRRGQEARLRCSPMKGHSHVYWYRQLPEEGLKFMVYLQKENIIDESGMPKERFSAEFPKEGPSILRIQQVVRGDSAAYFCASSLGTENYGYTFGSGTRLTVV.